This TCR beta chain was identified during a study of type 1 and type 2 diabetes patients. Study-wide background: Magnetic bead positive selection isolated CD4+ or CD8+ T cells from PBMCs.

The PCR template was genomic DNA. The TCR beta CDR3 region was amplified using 30 forward and 13 reverse primers. TCRdb itself ran the multiplex PCR reads through MiXCR, one entry per CDR3 protein. This sample has a few hundred thousand distinct CDR3 sequences, with around 47% found just once. The germline V gene has CDR1 GTSNPN and CDR2 SVGIG (reference sequence). CDR3 length: 17 amino acids. The V end was cut by 0 bases, the J end by 0 bases, with 17 bases between. Study-level findings and limits: Type 2 diabetes repertoires were more diverse than type 1 diabetes repertoires.

In regard to this clonotype: Antigen unknown.

The genes are TRBV30 and TRBJ1-1; D remains ambiguous. The sample was peripheral blood mononuclear cells (PBMCs). The TCR was taken from a man between 18 and 35 years old with type 2 diabetes. CDR3 DNA: TGTGCCTGGAGTGTCGGGCTTCCCCTTATCATGAACACTGAAGCTTTCTTT. It yields the protein CAWSVGLPLIMNTEAFF.